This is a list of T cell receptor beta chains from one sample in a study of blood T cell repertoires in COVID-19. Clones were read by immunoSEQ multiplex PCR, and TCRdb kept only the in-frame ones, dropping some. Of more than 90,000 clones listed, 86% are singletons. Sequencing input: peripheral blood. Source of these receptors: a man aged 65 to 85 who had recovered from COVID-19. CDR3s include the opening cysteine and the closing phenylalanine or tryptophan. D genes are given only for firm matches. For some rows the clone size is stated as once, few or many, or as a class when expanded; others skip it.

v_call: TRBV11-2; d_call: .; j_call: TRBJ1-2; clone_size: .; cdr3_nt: TGTGCCAGCAGCTTATTGGCAGGCTATGGCTACACCTTC; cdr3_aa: CASSLLAGYGYTF
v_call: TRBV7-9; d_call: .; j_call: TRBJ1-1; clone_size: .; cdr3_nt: TGTGCCAGCAGCTTAAGCAGGAAAGCTTTCTTT; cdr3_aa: CASSLSRKAFF
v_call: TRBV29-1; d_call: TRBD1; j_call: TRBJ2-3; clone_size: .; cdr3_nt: TGCAGCGTGGGGGACAGGGGAGCAGATACGCAGTATTTT; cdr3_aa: CSVGDRGADTQYF
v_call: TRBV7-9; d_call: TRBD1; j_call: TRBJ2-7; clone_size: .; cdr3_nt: TGTGCCAGCAGCTCGTGGACAGGTAGCTACGAGCAGTACTTC; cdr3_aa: CASSSWTGSYEQYF
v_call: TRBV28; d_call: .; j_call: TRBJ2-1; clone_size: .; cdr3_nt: TGTGCCAGCAGTTTATTGAGGAGCTCCTACAATGAGCAGTTCTTC; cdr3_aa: CASSLLRSSYNEQFF
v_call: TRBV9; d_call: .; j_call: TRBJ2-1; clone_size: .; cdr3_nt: TGTGCCAGCAGCCCGACAGCTCAGGTTGGGTACAATGAGCAGTTCTTC; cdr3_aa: CASSPTAQVGYNEQFF
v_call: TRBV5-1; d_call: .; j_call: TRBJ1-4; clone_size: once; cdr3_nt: TGCGCCAGCAGCCTTAACGGGGATGAAAAACTGTTTTTT; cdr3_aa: CASSLNGDEKLFF
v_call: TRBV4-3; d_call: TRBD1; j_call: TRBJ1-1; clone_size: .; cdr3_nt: TGCGCCAGCAGCCAGACAGGGAGGAACACTGAAGCTTTCTTT; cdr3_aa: CASSQTGRNTEAFF
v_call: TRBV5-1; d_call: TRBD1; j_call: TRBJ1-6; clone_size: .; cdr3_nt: TGCGCCAGCAGCTTGGGGACAGGGAATAATTCACCCCTCCACTTT; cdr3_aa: CASSLGTGNNSPLHF
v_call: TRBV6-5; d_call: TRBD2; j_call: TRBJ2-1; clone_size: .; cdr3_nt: TGTGCCAGCAGTCTAAGACTAGCGGGCTACAATGAGCAGTTCTTC; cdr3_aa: CASSLRLAGYNEQFF
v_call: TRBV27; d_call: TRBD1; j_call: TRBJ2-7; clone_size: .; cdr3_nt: TGTGCCAGCAGCCACAGGGGGTTTGGGTCCTACGAGCAGTACTTC; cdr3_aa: CASSHRGFGSYEQYF
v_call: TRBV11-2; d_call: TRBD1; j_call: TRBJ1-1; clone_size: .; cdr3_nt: TGTGCCAGCGGGGACGGGACAGTCGGCACTGAAGCTTTCTTT; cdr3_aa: CASGDGTVGTEAFF
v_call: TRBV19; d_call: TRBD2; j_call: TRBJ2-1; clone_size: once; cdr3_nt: TGTGCCAGTAGTATAGCTCTAGCGGATGAGCAGTTCTTC; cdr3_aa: CASSIALADEQFF
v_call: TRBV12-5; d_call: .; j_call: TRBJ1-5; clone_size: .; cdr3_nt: TGTGCTAGTGGTTCGACAGAAAATCGCCAGCCCCAGCATTTT; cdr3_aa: CASGSTENRQPQHF
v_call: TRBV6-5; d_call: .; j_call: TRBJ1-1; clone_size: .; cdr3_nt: TGTGCCAGCACCCTATCGCCGGGGTTTGAAGCTTTCTTT; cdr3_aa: CASTLSPGFEAFF
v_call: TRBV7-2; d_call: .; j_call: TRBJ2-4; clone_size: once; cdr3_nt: TGTGCCAGCAGCATCACTAGAAGGGGGTCCAAAAACATTCAGTACTTC; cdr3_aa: CASSITRRGSKNIQYF
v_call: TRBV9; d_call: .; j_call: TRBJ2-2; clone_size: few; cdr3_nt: TGTGCCAGCAGCGTATTGGCTAACACCGGGGAGCTGTTTTTT; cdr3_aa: CASSVLANTGELFF
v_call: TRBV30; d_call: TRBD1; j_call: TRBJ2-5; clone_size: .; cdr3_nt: TGTGCCTGGCTTAGACAGGGGGGGAGGGAGACCCAGTACTTC; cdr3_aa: CAWLRQGGRETQYF
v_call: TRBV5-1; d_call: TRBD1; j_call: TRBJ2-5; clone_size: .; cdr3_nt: TGCGCCAGCAGCTTGGAAGGGGGCCCGGGGGAGACCCAGTACTTC; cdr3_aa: CASSLEGGPGETQYF
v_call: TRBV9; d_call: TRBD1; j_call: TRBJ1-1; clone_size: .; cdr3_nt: TGTGCCAGCAGCGTAAGGGGACAGTTGAACACTGAAGCTTTCTTT; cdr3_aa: CASSVRGQLNTEAFF
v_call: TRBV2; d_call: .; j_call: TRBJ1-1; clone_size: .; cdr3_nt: TGTGCCAGCACCAGAACCAGGGCGAACACTGAAGCTTTCTTT; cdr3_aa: CASTRTRANTEAFF
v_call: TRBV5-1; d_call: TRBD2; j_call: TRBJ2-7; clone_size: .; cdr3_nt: TGCGCCAGCAGCTTAGCGGGAGGGCCGGGCGAGCAGTACTTC; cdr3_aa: CASSLAGGPGEQYF
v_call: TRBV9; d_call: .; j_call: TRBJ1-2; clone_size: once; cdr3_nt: TGTGCCAGCAGCGTAGGAGGGACAAATTATGGCTACACCTTC; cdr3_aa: CASSVGGTNYGYTF
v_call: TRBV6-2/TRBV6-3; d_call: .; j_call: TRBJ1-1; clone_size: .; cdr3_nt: TGTGCCAGCAGTTCTATCCGGACAGCGAACACTGAAGCTTTCTTT; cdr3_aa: CASSSIRTANTEAFF
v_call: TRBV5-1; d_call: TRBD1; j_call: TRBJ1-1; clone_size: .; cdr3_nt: TGCGCCAGCAGCTTTACAGGGGACACTGAAGCTTTCTTT; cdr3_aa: CASSFTGDTEAFF
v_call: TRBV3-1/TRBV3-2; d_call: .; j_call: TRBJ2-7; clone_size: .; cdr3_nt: TGTGCCAGCAGCCAGGCGGTATACGAGCAGTACTTC; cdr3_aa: CASSQAVYEQYF
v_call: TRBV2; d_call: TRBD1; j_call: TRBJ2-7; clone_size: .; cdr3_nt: TGTGCCAGCACTTGGGGGACAGGGGCAGGCGAGCAGTACTTC; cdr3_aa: CASTWGTGAGEQYF